This T cell receptor (beta chain) was found in a study of cytomegalovirus exposure and HLA in healthy donors. CDR3 length equals 14 residues. V gave up 3 bases and J gave up 3 bases, with 12 bases separating them. Germline values: CDR1 SNHLY, CDR2 FYNNEI. The PCR was carried out with 60 Vbeta primers and 13 Jbeta primers. Produced via immunoSEQ multiplex PCR; TCRdb's table is partial and in-frame only. Of 100,000 to 150,000 clones in the sample, around four fifths were seen once. Study-wide points: There were some public TCRs occurring in many donors, but most TCR sequences were rare.

Notes on this clone: Its target is not known. Other DNA sequences within the sample encode an identical CDR3.

V usage is TRBV2 and J usage is TRBJ2-7; D is possibly TRBD1 (5 bases). The sequenced sample was PBMCs. This sequence was found in a female donor in good health and CMV-seronegative. CDR3 residues: CASSDQGQGYEQYF. The CDR3 coding sequence is TGTGCCAGCAGTGATCAAGGTCAGGGCTACGAGCAGTACTTC.